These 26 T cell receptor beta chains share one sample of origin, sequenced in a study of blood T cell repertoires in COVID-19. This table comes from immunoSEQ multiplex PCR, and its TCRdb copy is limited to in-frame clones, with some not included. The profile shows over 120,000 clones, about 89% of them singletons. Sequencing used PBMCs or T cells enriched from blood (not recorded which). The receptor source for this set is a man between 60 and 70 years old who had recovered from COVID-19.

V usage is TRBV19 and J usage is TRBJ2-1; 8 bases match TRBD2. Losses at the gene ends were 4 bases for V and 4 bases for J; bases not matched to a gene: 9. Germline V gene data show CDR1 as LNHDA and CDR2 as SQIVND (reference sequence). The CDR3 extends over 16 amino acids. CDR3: CASSTPPGLGYNEQFF. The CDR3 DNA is TGTGCCAGTAGTACCCCACCGGGACTAGGATACAATGAGCAGTTCTTC.

CDR3 bases: TGTGCCAGCGGCAAGGGGGGGTCTCTTAACATTCAGTACTTC. Translating gives CASGKGGSLNIQYF. This chain uses TRBV6-5 with TRBJ2-4, with D perhaps TRBD2 (7 bases). CDR1 and CDR2 (germline): MNHEY, SVGAGI. The CDR3 covers 14 residues. V was cut by 8 bases and J by 7 bases, with 18 bases left in between.

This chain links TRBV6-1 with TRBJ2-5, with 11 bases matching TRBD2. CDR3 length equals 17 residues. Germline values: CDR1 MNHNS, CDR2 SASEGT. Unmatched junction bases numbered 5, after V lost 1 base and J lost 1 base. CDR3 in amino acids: CASSEGLTSGTQETQYF. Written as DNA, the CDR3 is TGTGCCAGCAGTGAAGGATTGACTAGCGGGACCCAAGAGACCCAGTACTTC.

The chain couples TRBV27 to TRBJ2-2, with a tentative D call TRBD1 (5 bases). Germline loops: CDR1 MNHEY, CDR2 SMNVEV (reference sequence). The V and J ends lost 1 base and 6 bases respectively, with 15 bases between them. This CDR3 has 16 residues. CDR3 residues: CASSLFPAQGAGELFF. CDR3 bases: TGTGCCAGCAGTTTATTCCCCGCCCAAGGGGCCGGGGAGCTGTTTTTT.

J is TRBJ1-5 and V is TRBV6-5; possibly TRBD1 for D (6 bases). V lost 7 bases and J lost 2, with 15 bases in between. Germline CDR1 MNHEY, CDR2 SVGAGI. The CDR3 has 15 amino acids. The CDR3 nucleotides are TGTGCCAGCACCCCTGGCAGGGGCGGCAATCAGCCCCAGCATTTT. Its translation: CASTPGRGGNQPQHF.

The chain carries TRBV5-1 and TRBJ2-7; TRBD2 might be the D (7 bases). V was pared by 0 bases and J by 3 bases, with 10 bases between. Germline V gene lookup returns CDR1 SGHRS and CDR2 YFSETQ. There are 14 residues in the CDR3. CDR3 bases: TGCGCCAGCAGCTTGGGGCGGGGGCTCTACGAGCAGTACTTC. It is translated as CASSLGRGLYEQYF.

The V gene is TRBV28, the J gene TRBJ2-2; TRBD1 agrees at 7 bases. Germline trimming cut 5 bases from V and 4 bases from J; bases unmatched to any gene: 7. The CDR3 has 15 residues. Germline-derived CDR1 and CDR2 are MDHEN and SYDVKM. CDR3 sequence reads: CASSPPGQLTGELFF. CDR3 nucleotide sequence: TGTGCCAGCAGTCCTCCGGGACAGCTCACCGGGGAGCTGTTTTTT. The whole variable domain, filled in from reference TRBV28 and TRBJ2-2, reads DVKVTQSSRYLVKRTGEKVFLECVQDMDHENMFWYRQDPGLGLRLIYFSYDVKMKEKGDIPEGYSVSREKKERFSLILESASTNQTSMYLCASSPPGQLTGELFFGEGSRLTVL.

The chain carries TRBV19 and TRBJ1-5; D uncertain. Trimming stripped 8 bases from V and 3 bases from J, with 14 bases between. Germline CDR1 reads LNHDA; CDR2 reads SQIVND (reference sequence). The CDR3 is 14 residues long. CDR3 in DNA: TGTGCCAGTTCCACTCGACTGAACAATCAGCCCCAGCATTTT. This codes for CASSTRLNNQPQHF.

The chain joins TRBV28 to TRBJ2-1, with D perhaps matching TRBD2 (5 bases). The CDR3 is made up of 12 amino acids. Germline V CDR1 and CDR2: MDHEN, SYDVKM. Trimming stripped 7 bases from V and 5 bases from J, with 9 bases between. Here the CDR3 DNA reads TGTGCCAGCATAGGGAGCGACAATGAGCAGTTCTTC. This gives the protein CASIGSDNEQFF.

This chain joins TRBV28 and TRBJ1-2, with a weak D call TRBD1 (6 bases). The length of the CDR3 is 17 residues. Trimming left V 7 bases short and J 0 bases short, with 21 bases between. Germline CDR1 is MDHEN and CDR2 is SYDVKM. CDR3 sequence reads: CASNSDSWGRANYGYTF. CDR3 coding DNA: TGTGCCAGCAATTCGGACTCGTGGGGGCGAGCTAACTATGGCTACACCTTC.

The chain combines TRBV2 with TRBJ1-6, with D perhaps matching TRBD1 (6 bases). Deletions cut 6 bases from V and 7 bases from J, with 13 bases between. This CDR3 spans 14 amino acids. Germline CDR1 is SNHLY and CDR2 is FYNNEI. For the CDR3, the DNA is TGTGCCAGCAGACGGGGGGCGGTCAATTCACCCCTCCACTTT. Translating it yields CASRRGAVNSPLHF.

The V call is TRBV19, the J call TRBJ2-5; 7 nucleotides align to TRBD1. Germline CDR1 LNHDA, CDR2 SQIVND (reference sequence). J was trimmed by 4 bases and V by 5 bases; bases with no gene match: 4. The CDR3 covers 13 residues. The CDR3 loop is CASSFGQAETQYF. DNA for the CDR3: TGTGCCAGTAGTTTTGGACAGGCAGAGACCCAGTACTTC.

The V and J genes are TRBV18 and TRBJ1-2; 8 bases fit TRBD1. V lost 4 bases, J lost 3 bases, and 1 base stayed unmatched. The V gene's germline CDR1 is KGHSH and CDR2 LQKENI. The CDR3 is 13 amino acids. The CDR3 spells CASSHRGDYGYTF. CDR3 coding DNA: TGTGCCAGCTCACACAGGGGGGACTATGGCTACACCTTC. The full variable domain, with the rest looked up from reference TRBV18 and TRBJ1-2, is NAGVMQNPRHLVRRRGQEARLRCSPMKGHSHVYWYRQLPEEGLKFMVYLQKENIIDESGMPKERFSAEFPKEGPSILRIQQVVRGDSAAYFCASSHRGDYGYTFGSGTRLTVV.

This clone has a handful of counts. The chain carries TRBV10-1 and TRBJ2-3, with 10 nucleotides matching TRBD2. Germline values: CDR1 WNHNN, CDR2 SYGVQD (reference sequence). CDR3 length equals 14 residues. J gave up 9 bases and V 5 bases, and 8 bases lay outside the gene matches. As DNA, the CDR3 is TGCGCCAGCAGTAAGGAGCGGGAGGGCCAGACGCAGTATTTT. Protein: CASSKEREGQTQYF.

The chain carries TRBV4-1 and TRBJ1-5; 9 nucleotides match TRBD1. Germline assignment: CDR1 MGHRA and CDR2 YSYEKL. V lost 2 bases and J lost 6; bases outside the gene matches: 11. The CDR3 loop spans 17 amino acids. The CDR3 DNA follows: TGCGCCAGCAGCCAATTACCCGCGGGACAGGGAACTCAGCCCCAGCATTTT. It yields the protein CASSQLPAGQGTQPQHF.

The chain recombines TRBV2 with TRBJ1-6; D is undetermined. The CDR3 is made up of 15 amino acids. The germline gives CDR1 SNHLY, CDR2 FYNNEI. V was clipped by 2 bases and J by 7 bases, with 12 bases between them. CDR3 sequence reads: CASSEWQDDNSPLHF. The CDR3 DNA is TGTGCCAGCAGTGAATGGCAGGATGACAATTCACCCCTCCACTTT.

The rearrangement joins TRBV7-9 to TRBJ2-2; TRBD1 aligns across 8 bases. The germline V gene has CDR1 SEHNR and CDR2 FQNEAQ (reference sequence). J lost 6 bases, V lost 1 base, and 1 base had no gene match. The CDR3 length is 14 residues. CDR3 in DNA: TGTGCCAGCAGCTTAGGGACAGGGTCCGGGGAGCTGTTTTTT. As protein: CASSLGTGSGELFF.

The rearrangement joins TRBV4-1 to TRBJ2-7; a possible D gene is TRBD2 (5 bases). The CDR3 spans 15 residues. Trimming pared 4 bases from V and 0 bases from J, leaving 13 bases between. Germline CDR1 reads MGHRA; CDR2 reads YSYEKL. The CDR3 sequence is CASSRSPGNSYEQYF. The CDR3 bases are TGCGCCAGCAGCCGATCCCCCGGGAACTCCTACGAGCAGTACTTC.

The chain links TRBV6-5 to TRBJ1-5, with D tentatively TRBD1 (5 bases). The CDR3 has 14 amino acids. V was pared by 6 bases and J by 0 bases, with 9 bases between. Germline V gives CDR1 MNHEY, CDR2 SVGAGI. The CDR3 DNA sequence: TGTGCCAGCAGCCAGGGCTATAGCAATCAGCCCCAGCATTTT. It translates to CASSQGYSNQPQHF.

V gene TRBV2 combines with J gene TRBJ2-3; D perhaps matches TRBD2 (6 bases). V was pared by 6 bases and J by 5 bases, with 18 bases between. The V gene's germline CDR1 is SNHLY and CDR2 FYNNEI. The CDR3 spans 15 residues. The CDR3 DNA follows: TGTGCCAGCAGCGCCCCCTGGCAGGAGGGAGATACGCAGTATTTT. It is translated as CASSAPWQEGDTQYF.

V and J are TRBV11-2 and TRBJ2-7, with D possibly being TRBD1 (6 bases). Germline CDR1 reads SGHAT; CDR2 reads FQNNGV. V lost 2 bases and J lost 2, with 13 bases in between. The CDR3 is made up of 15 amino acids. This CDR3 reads CASSLSSGDTYEQYF. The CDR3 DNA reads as TGTGCCAGCAGCTTATCTTCAGGGGATACCTACGAGCAGTACTTC.

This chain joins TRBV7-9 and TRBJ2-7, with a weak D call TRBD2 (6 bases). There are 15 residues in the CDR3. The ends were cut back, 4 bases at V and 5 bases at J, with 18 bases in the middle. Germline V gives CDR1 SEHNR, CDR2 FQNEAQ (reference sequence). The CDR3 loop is CASSSEPGDFHEQYF. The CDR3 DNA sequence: TGTGCCAGCAGCTCAGAGCCGGGGGACTTCCACGAGCAGTACTTC.

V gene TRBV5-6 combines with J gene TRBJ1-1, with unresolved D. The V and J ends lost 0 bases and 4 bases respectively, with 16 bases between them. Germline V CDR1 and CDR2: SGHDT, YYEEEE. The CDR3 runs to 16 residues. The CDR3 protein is CASSLGFRTTSTEAFF. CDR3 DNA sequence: TGTGCCAGCAGCTTGGGGTTCCGAACTACGAGCACTGAAGCTTTCTTT.

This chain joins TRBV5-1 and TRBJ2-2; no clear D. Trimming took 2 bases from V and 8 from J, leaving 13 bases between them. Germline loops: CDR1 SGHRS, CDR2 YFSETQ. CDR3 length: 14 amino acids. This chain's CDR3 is CASSFDSSGGELFF. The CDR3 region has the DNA TGCGCCAGCAGCTTTGACTCCTCTGGAGGGGAGCTGTTTTTT.

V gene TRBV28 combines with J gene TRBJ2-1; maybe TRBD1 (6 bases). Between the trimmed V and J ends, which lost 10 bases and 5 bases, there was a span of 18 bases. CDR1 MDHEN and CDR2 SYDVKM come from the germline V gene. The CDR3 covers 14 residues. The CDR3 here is CAIRDNRENNEQFF. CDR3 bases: TGTGCCATCCGGGACAACAGAGAAAACAATGAGCAGTTCTTC.

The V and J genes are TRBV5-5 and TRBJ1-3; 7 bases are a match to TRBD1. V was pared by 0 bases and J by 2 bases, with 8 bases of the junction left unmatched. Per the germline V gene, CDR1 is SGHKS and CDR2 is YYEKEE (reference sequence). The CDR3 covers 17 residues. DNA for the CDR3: TGTGCCAGCAGCTTGGCGGGGACAGTTTCAGCTGGAAACACCATATATTTT. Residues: CASSLAGTVSAGNTIYF.